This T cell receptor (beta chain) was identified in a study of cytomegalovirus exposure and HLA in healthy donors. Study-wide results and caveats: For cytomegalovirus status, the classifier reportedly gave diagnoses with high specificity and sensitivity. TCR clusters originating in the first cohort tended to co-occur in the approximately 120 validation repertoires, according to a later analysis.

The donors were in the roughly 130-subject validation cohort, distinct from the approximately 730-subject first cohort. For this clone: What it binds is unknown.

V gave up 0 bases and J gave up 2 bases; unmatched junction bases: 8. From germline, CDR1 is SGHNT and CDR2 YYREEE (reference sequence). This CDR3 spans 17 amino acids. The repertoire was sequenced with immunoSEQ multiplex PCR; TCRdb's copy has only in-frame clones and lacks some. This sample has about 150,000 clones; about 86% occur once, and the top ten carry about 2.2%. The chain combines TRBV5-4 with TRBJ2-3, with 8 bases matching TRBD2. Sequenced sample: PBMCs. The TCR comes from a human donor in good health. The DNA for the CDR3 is TGTGCCAGCAGCTTGGATCCCCCGGGAGGGCCCACAGATACGCAGTATTTT. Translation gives CASSLDPPGGPTDTQYF.